Following are 5 T cell receptor beta chains from one sample sequenced in a study of blood T cell repertoires in COVID-19. TCRdb keeps only in-frame clones here, not all; method: immunoSEQ multiplex PCR. The top ten hold more than 0.9% of the sample, which has 300,000 to 350,000 clones, more than 85% seen once. The sample comprised PBMCs or T cells enriched from blood (not recorded which). The source is a young woman who had recovered from COVID-19.

This sequence joins TRBV5-1 and TRBJ1-2; 10 bases align to TRBD1. Germline V gene data show CDR1 as SGHRS and CDR2 as YFSETQ. This CDR3 is built from 14 residues. With V trimmed by 0 bases and J by 7 bases, 3 bases remained unmatched. CDR3 protein: CASSLVGTGAGYTF. CDR3 DNA: TGCGCCAGCAGCTTGGTAGGGACAGGGGCTGGCTACACCTTC.

The rearrangement links TRBV9 to TRBJ1-4, with D unresolved. Germline V gene sequence: CDR1 SGDLS, CDR2 YYNGEE. Trimming took 0 bases from V and 1 from J, leaving 10 bases between them. This CDR3 comprises 16 residues. CDR3 amino acids: CASSVESGRTNEKLFF. The CDR3, as DNA: TGTGCCAGCAGCGTAGAGTCTGGGCGAACTAATGAAAAACTGTTTTTT. Complete variable domain (other parts from reference TRBV9 and TRBJ1-4): DSGVTQTPKHLITATGQRVTLRCSPRSGDLSVYWYQQSLDQGLQFLIQYYNGEERAKGNILERFSAQQFPDLHSELNLSSLELGDSALYFCASSVESGRTNEKLFFGSGTQLSVL.

The V call is TRBV2, the J call TRBJ1-2; D is perhaps TRBD1 (5 bases). V was cut by 4 bases and J by 2 bases, with 14 bases left in between. The CDR3 totals 15 residues. Per the germline V gene, CDR1 is SNHLY and CDR2 is FYNNEI. The CDR3, as DNA: TGTGCCAGCAGTGGACAACGCGGGGGGAACTATGGCTACACCTTC. Translating gives CASSGQRGGNYGYTF.

DNA for the CDR3: TGCGCCAGCAGCCAAGGAGCGTCAGGGGGCTTCGCTGGGGCCAACGTCCTGACTTTC. This translates into CASSQGASGGFAGANVLTF. The genes are TRBV4-3 and TRBJ2-6; 8 nucleotides line up with TRBD1. Germline CDR1 LGHNA, CDR2 YSLEER. V was clipped by 1 base and J by 2 bases; unmatched bases: 10. The CDR3 has 19 residues.

The V and J genes are TRBV9 and TRBJ1-6; TRBD1 is a possible D gene (5 bases). V was cut by 4 bases and J by 5 bases, with 13 bases left in between. The CDR3 contains 15 residues. In germline, CDR1 is SGDLS, CDR2 YYNGEE. CDR3 protein: CASSPQGRDNSPLHF. The CDR3 coding sequence is TGTGCCAGCAGCCCTCAGGGCAGGGATAATTCACCCCTCCACTTT.